This section outlines one T cell receptor beta chain sequence together with its context. Its antigen is not known. The sample originates from a study of cytomegalovirus exposure and HLA in healthy donors. The overall study: Researchers found that less than 90% of fewer than 450 genotyped donors fell within the Caucasian-associated ancestry cluster. Study-level points and caveats: TCR beta V- and J-gene trimming, according to a later analysis, was linked to a missense DCLRE1C variant. There were reportedly fewer N-insertions in an Asian-associated ancestry cluster than the approximately 600-donor mean, in a later analysis. Excluded were some V segments that proved indistinguishable, including TRBV6-2 and TRBV6-3.

Primers: 60 Vbeta forward and 13 Jbeta reverse. TCRdb's table, derived via immunoSEQ multiplex PCR, lists solely in-frame clones and lacks some. Among about 59,000 clones, approximately 80% were seen once, and the ten largest hold more than 1.5%. Trimming took 2 bases from V and 5 from J; bases not matched to a gene: 8. In germline, CDR1 is MNHNY, CDR2 SVGAGI (reference sequence). The CDR3 has 15 amino acids. The chain employs TRBV6-6 and TRBJ1-2; 7 bases match TRBD1. The sequence was obtained from a human donor in good health. Material: PBMCs. The CDR3 bases are TGTGCCAGCAGTTACACCTTGGACAGGCAGTATGGCTACACCTTC. Translating gives CASSYTLDRQYGYTF.